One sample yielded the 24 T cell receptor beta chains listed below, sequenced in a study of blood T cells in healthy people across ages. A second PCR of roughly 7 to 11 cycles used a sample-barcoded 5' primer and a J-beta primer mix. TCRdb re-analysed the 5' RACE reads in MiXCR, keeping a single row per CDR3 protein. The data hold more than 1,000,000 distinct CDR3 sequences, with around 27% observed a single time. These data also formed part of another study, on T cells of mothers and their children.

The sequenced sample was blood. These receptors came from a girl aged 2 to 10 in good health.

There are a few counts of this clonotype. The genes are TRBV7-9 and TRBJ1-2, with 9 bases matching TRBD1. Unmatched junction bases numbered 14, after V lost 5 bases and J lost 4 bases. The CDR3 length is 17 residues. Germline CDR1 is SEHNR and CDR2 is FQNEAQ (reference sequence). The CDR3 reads CASSHLWPTGGIYGYTF. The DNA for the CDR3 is TGTGCCAGCAGCCATCTTTGGCCGACAGGGGGAATCTATGGCTACACCTTC. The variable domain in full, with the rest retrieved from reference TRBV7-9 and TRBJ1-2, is DTGVSQNPRHKITKRGQNVTFRCDPISEHNRLYWYRQTLGQGPEFLTYFQNEAQLEKSRLLSDRFSAERPKGSFSTLEIQRTEQGDSAMYLCASSHLWPTGGIYGYTFGSGTRLTVV.

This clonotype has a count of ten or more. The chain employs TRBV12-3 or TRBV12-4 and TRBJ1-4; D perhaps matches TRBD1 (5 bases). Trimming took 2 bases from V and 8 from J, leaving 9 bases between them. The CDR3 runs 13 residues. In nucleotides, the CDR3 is TGTGCCAGCAGTTTACCAGGGTCGGAAAAACTGTTTTTT. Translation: CASSLPGSEKLFF.

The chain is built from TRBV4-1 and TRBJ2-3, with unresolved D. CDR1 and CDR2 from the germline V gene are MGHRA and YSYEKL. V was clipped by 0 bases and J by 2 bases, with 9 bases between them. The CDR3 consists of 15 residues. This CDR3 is CASSQEGPTTDTQYF. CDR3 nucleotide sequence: TGCGCCAGCAGCCAAGAAGGCCCCACCACAGATACGCAGTATTTT.

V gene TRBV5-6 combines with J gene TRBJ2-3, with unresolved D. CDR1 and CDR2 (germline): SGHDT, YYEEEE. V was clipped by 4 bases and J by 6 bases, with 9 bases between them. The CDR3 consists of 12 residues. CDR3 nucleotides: TGTGCCAGCAGCGTGATGGCTGATACGCAGTATTTT. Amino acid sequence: CASSVMADTQYF. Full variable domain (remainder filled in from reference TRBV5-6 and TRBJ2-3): DAGVTQSPTHLIKTRGQQVTLRCSPKSGHDTVSWYQQALGQGPQFIFQYYEEEERQRGNFPDRFSGHQFPNYSSELNVNALLLGDSALYLCASSVMADTQYFGPGTRLTVL.

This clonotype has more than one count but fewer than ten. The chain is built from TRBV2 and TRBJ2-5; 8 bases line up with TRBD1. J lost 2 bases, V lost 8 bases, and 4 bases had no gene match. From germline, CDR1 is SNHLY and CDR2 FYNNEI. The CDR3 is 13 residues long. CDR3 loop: CASWDRLQETQYF. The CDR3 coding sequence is TGTGCCAGCTGGGACAGGTTGCAAGAGACCCAGTACTTC.

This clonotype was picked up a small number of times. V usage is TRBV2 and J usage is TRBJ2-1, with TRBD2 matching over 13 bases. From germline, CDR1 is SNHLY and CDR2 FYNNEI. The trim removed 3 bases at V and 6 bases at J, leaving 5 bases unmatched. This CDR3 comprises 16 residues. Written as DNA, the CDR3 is TGTGCCAGCAGTGATTCTGGACTAGCGGGGGCCAATGAGCAGTTCTTC. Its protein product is CASSDSGLAGANEQFF.

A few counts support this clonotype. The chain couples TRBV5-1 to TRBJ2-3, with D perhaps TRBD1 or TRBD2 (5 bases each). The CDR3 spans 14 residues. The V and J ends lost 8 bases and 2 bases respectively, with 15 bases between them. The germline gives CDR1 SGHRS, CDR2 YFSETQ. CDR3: CASTISGTTDTQYF. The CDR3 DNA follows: TGCGCCAGTACCATTTCAGGGACCACAGATACGCAGTATTTT.

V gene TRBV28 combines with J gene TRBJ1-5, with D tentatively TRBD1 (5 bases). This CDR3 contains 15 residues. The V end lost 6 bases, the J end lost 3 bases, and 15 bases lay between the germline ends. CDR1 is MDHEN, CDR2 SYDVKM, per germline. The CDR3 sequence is CASSPGTATNQPQHF. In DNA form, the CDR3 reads TGTGCCAGCAGCCCCGGGACCGCTACCAATCAGCCCCAGCATTTT.

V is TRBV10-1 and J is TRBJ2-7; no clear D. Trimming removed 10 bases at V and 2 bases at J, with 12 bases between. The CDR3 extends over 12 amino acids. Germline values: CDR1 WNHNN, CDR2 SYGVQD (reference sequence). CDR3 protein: CANEGCPYEQYF. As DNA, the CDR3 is TGCGCCAACGAAGGGTGCCCCTACGAGCAGTACTTC.

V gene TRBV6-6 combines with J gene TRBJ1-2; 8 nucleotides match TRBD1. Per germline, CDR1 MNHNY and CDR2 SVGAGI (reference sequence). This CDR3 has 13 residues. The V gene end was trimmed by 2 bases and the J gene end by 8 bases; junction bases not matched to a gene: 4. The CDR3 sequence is CASSYVQGEGYTF. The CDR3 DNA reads TGTGCCAGCAGTTACGTACAGGGGGAGGGCTACACCTTC.

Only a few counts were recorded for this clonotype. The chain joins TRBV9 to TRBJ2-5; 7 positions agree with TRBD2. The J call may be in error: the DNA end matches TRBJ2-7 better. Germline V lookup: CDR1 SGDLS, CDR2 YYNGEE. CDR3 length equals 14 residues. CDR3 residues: CASSISGVGDEQYF. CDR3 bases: TGTGCCAGCAGCATCAGCGGGGTTGGCGACGAGCAGTACTTC.

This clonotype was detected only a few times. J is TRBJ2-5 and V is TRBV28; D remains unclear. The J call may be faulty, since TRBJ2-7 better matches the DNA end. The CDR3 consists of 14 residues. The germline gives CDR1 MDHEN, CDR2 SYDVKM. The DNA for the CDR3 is TGTGCCAGCAGTCCCCAACTCCCTCTCTACGAGCAGTACTTC. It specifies CASSPQLPLYEQYF.

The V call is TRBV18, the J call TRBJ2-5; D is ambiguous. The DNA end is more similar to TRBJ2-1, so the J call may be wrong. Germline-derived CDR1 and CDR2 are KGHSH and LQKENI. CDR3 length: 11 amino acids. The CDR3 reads CASSRPDEQFF. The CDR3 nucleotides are TGTGCCAGCTCACGGCCGGATGAGCAGTTCTTC.

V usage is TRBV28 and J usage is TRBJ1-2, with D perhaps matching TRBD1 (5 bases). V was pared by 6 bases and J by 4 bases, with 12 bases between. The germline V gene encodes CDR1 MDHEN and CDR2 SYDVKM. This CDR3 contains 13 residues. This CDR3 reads CASSRQKRYGYTF. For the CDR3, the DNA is TGTGCCAGCAGCAGACAGAAACGCTATGGCTACACCTTC.

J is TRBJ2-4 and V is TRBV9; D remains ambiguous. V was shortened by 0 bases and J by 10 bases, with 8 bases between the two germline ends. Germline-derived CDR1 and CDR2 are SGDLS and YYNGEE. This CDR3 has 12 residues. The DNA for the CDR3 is TGTGCCAGCAGCGTAGACGGATTGATTCAGTACTTC. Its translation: CASSVDGLIQYF.

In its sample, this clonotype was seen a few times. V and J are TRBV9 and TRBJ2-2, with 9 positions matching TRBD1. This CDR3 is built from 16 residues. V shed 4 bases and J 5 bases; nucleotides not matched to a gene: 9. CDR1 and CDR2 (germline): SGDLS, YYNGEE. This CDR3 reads CASSPQTGGTTGELFF. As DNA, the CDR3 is TGTGCCAGCAGCCCCCAGACAGGGGGAACGACCGGGGAGCTGTTTTTT.

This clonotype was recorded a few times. CDR3 amino acids: CASSIDWGETQYF. The CDR3 DNA is TGTGCCAGTAGTATCGACTGGGGGGAGACCCAGTACTTC. J is TRBJ2-5 and V is TRBV19; D tentatively reads TRBD1 or TRBD2 (5 bases each). Trimming stripped 3 bases from V and 5 bases from J, with 10 bases between. Germline lookup yields CDR1 LNHDA and CDR2 SQIVND (reference sequence). This CDR3 contains 13 residues.

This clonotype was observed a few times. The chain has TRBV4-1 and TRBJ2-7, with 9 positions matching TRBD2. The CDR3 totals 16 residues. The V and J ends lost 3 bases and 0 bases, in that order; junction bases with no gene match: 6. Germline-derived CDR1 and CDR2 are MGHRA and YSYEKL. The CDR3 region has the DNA TGCGCCAGCAGCCATGGGAGCGGGAGGTACTCCTACGAGCAGTACTTC. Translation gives CASSHGSGRYSYEQYF.

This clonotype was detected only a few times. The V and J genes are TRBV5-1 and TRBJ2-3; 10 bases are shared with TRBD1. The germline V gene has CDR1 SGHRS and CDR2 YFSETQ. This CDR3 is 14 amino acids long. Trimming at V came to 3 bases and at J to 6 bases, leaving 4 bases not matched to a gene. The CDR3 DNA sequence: TGCGCCAGCAGCTATCGACAGGGGGCCGATACGCAGTATTTT. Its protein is CASSYRQGADTQYF.

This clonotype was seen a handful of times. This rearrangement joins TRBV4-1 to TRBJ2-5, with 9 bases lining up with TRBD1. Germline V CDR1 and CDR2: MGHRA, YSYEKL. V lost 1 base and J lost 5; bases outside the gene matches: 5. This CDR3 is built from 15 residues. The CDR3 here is CASSQAGTGRETQYF. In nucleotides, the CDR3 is TGCGCCAGCAGCCAAGCGGGGACAGGGAGGGAGACCCAGTACTTC.

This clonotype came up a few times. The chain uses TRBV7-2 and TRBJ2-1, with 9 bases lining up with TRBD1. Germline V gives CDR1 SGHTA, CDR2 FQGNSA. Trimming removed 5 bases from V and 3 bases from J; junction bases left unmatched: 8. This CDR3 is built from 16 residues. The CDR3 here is CASSARPGQGYNEQFF. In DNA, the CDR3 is TGTGCCAGCAGCGCGAGGCCGGGACAGGGCTACAATGAGCAGTTCTTC. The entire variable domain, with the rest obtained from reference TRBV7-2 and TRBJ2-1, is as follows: GAGVSQSPSNKVTEKGKDVELRCDPISGHTALYWYRQSLGQGLEFLIYFQGNSAPDKSGLPSDRFSAERTGGSVSTLTIQRTQQEDSAVYLCASSARPGQGYNEQFFGPGTRLTVL.

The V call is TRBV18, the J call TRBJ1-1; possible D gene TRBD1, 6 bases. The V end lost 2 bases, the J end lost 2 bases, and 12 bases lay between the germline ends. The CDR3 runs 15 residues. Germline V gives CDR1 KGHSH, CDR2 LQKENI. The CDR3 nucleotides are TGTGCCAGCTCACCAATCTTGGACAGCAACACTGAAGCTTTCTTT. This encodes CASSPILDSNTEAFF. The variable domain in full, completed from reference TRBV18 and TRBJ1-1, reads NAGVMQNPRHLVRRRGQEARLRCSPMKGHSHVYWYRQLPEEGLKFMVYLQKENIIDESGMPKERFSAEFPKEGPSILRIQQVVRGDSAAYFCASSPILDSNTEAFFGQGTRLTVV.

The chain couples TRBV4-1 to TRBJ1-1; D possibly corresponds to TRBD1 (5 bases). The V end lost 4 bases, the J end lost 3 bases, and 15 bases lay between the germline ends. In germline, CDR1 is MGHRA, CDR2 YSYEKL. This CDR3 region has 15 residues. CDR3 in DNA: TGCGCCAGCAGCCGATCACAGGTGAGGGACACTGAAGCTTTCTTT. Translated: CASSRSQVRDTEAFF.

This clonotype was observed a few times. CDR3 sequence: CSVEDPSSWDNEQFF. CDR3 DNA sequence: TGCAGCGTTGAAGATCCGTCTAGCTGGGACAATGAGCAGTTCTTC. The chain has TRBV29-1 and TRBJ2-1; D might be TRBD2 (5 bases). This CDR3 has 15 residues. V shed 0 bases and J shed 5 bases, with 14 bases lying between them. Germline V lookup: CDR1 SQVTM, CDR2 ANQGSEA.